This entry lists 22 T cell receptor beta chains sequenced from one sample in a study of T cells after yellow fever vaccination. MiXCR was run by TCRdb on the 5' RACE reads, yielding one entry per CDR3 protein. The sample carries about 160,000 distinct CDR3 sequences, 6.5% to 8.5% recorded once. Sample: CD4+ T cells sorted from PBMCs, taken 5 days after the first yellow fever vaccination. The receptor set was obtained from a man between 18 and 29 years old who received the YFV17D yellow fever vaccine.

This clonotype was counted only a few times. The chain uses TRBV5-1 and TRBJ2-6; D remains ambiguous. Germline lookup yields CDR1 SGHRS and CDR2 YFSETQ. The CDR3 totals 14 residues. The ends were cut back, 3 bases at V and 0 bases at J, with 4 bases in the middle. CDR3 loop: CASSYDSGANVLTF. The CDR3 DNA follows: TGCGCCAGCAGCTACGACTCTGGGGCCAACGTCCTGACTTTC.

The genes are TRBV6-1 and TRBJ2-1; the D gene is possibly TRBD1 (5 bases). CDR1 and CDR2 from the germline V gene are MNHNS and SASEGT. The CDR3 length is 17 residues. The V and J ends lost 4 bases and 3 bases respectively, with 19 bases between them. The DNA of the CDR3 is TGTGCCAGCAGTGGTCAGGGCCCTATTAGCTGCTACAATGAGCAGTTCTTC. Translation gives CASSGQGPISCYNEQFF.

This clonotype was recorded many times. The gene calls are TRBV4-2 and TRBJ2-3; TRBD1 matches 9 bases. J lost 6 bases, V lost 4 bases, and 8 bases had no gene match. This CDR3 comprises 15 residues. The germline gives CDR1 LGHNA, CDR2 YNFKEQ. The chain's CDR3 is CASSLPGQGVDTQYF. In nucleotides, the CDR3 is TGTGCCAGCAGCCTCCCGGGACAGGGTGTGGATACGCAGTATTTT.

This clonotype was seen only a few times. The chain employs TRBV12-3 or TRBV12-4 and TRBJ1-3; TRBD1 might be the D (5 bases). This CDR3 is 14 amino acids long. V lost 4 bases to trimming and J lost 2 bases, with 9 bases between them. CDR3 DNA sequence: TGTGCCAGCAGTTCCCCGGGACCTGGAAACACCATATATTTT. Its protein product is CASSSPGPGNTIYF.

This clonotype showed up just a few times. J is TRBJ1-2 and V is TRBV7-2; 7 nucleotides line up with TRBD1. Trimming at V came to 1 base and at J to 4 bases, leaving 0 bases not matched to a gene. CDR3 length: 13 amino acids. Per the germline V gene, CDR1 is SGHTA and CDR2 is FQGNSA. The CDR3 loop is CASSLGDSYGYTF. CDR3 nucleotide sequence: TGTGCCAGCAGCTTAGGGGACAGCTATGGCTACACCTTC. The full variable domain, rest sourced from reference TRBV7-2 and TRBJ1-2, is GAGVSQSPSNKVTEKGKDVELRCDPISGHTALYWYRQSLGQGLEFLIYFQGNSAPDKSGLPSDRFSAERTGGSVSTLTIQRTQQEDSAVYLCASSLGDSYGYTFGSGTRLTVV.

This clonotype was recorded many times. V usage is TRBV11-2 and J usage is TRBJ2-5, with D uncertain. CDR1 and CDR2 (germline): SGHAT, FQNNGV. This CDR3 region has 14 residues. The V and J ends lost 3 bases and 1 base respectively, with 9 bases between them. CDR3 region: CASSFWVAQETQYF. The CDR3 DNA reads TGTGCCAGCAGCTTTTGGGTGGCCCAAGAGACCCAGTACTTC.

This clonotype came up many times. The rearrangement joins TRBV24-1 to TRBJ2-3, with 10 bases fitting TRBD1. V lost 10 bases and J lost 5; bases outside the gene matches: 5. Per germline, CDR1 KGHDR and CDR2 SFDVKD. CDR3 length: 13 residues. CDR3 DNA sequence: TGTGCCACTAAGACAGGGGGCGGAGATACGCAGTATTTT. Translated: CATKTGGGDTQYF.

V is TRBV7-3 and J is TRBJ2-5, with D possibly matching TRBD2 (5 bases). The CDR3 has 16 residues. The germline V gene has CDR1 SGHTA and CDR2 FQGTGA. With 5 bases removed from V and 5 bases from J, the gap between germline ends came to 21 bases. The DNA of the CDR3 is TGTGCCAGCAGCCCGTTCGATGCCCGGGAAAAGGAGACCCAGTACTTC. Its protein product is CASSPFDAREKETQYF.

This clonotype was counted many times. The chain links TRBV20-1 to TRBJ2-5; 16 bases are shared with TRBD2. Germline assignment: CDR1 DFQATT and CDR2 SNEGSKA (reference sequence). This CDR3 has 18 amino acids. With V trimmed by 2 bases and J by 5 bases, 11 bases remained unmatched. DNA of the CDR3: TGCAGTGCTAGACGACGCGGGACTAGCGGGGGGGCCTTGGAGACCCAGTACTTC. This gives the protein CSARRRGTSGGALETQYF.

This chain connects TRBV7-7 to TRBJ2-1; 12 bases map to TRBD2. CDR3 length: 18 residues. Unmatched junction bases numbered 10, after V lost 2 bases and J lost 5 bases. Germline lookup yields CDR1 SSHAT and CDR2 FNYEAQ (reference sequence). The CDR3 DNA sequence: TGTGCCAGCAGCTTAACCTACCCAGGACTAGCGGGACACAATGAGCAGTTCTTC. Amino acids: CASSLTYPGLAGHNEQFF.

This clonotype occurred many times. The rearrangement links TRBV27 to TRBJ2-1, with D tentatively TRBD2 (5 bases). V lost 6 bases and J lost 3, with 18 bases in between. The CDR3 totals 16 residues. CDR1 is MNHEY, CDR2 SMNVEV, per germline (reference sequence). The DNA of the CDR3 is TGTGCCAGCAGCTACGGAGGAAAAAAAAACTACAATGAGCAGTTCTTC. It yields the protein CASSYGGKKNYNEQFF.

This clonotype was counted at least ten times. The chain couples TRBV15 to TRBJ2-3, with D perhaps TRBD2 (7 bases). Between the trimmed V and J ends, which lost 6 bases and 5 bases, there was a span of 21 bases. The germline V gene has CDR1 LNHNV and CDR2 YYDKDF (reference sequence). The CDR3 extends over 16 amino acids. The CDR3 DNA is TGTGCCACCAGTCCCAAGGGGGGGGCGGACTTAGATACGCAGTATTTT. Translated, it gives CATSPKGGADLDTQYF.

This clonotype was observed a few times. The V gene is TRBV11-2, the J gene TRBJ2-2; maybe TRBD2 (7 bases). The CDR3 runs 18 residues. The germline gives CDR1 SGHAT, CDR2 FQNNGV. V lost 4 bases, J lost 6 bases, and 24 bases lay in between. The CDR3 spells CASSSLGGGRGRPGELFF. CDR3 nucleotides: TGTGCCAGCAGCTCGTTAGGGGGGGGGAGAGGGAGACCCGGGGAGCTGTTTTTT.

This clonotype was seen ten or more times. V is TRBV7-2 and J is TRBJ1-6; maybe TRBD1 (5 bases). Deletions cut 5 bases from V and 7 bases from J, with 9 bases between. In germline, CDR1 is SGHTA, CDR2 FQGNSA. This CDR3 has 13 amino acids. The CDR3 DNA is TGTGCCAGCAGCCCAGCAGGGAATTCACCCCTCCACTTT. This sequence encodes CASSPAGNSPLHF.

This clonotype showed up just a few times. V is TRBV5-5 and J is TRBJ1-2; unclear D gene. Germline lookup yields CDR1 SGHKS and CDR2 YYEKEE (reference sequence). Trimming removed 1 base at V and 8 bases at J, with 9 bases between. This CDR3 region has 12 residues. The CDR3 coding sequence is TGTGCCAGCAGCTTGATCGGGGTCGGCTACACCTTC. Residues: CASSLIGVGYTF.

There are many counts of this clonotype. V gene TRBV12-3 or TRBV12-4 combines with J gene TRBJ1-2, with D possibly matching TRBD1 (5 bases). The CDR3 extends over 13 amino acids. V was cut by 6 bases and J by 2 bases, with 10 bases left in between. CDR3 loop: CASSSRANYGYTF. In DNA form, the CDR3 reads TGTGCCAGCAGCAGCAGGGCAAACTATGGCTACACCTTC.

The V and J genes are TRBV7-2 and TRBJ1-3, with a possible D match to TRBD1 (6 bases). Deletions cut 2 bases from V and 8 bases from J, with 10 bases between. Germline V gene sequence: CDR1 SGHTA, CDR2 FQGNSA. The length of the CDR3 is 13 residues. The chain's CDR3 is CASSLQGRHTIYF. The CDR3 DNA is TGTGCCAGCAGCTTACAGGGGAGGCACACCATATATTTT.

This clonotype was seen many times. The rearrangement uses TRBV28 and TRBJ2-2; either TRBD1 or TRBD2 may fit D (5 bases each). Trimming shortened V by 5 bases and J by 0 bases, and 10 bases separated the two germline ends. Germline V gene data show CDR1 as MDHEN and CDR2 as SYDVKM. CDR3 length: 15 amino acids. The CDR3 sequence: CASSMGRSNTGELFF. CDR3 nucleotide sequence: TGTGCCAGCAGTATGGGACGGTCGAACACCGGGGAGCTGTTTTTT.

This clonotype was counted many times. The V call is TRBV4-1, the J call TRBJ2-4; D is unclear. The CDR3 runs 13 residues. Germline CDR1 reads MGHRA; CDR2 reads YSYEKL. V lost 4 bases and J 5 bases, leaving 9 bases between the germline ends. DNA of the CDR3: TGCGCCAGCAGCCTCGACGACCAAAACATTCAGTACTTC. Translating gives CASSLDDQNIQYF.

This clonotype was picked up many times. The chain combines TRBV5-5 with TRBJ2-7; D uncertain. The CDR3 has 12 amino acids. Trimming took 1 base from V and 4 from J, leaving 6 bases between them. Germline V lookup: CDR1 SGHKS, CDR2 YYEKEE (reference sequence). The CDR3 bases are TGTGCCAGCAGCTTGTCCCTATACGAGCAGTACTTC. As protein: CASSLSLYEQYF.

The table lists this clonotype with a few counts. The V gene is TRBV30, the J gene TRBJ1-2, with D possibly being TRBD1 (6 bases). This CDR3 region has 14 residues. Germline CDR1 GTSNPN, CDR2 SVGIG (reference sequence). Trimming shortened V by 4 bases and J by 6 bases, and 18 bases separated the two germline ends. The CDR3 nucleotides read TGTGCCTGGACCTCCAACAGAGGGGGTAATGGCTACACCTTC. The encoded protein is CAWTSNRGGNGYTF.

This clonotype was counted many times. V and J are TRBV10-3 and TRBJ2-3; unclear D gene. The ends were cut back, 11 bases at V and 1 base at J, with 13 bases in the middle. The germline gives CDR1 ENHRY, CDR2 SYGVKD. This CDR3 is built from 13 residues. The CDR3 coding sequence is TGTGCCTCCACCCTCGGTGGCACAGATACGCAGTATTTT. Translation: CASTLGGTDTQYF.